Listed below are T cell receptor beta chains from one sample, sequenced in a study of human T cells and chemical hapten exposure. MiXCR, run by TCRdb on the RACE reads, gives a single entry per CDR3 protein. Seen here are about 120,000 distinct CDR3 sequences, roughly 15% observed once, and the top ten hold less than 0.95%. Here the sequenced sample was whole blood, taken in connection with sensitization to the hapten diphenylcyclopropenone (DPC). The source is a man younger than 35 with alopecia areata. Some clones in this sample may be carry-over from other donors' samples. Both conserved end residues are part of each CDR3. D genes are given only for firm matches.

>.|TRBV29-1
CSVDGSLNTGELFF
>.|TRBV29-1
CSVDWGLVNEQFF
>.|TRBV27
CASSSPRGATEAQYF
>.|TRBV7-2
CASSPDRGLGTQYF
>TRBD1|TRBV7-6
CASSLGQGGSQPQHF
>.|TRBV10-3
CAITPTPNTEAFF
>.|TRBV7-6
CASGVSLSGSTDTQYF
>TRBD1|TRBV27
CASRRTGYYEQYF
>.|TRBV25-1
CASSLLAGNNNSPLHF
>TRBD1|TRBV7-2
CASSLKQGLADTQYF
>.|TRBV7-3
CASSLKGAETQYF
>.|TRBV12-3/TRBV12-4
CASSLENEKLFF
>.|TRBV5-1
CASRPGANTGELFF
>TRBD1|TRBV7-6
CASSPTTGSDYGYTF
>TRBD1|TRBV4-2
CASSQGGTGGRTGELFF
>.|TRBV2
CASSDRGPFMNTEAFF
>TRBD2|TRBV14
CASRKGGLFGTDTQYF
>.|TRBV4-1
CASSQEPTRMNSGNTIYF
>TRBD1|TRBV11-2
CASSSMRDREYGYTF
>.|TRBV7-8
CASSLLAGNPYNEQFF
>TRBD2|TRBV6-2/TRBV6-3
CASSYERGSYNEQFF
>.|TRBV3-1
CASSQRQSNTEAFF
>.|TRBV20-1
CSAERVGGRVQHF
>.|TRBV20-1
CSARKRRGLSDEQYF
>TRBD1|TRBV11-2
CASSQAQGVFLETQYF
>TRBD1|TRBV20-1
CSAGNDRGEQFF
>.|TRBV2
CASRTRTAMNTEAFF
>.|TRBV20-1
CSANLPPRNTEAFF
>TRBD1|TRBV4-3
CASSQDQQRTGGIGTEAFF
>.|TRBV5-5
CASSLQETEPLF
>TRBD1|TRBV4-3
CASSHHRDRPNYGYTF